This TCR beta chain derives from a study of blood T cell repertoires in COVID-19. Study in general: In each case, the material was cDNA or gDNA derived from T cells, B-cell-depleted T cells, or PBMCs.

The data were produced by immunoSEQ multiplex PCR, yet TCRdb's version contains in-frame clones alone and is incomplete. The sample consists of more than 300,000 clones, 90% of them appearing once. Those enrolled in Seattle joined during active infection and were followed longitudinally afterward. The CDR3 is 17 amino acids. The germline V gene has CDR1 LNHDA and CDR2 SQIVND (reference sequence). The V and J ends lost 5 bases and 0 bases respectively, with 17 bases between them. Material for sequencing was peripheral blood. This TCR came from a woman aged 40 to 50 with COVID-19, enrolled during active disease. This rearrangement joins TRBV19 to TRBJ2-4; D is possibly TRBD2 (6 bases). CDR3 sequence: CASSAGTRALAKNIQYF. Written as DNA, the CDR3 is TGTGCCAGTAGTGCCGGGACTCGCGCCCTAGCCAAAAACATTCAGTACTTC.